This TCR beta chain was recovered during a study of monozygotic twins with inflammatory bowel disease. Germline CDR1 is ENHRY and CDR2 is SYGVKD. The CDR3 is 18 residues long. From the 5' RACE reads, TCRdb lists one entry per CDR3 protein and no DNA. The sample data list 310,000 or so distinct CDR3 sequences. This TCR came from a human donor with ulcerative colitis or Crohn's disease, or a healthy co-twin of an affected twin (not recorded which). The specimen was blood. The chain employs TRBV10-3 and TRBJ2-2; lacking DNA, the TRBD1 call made by TCRdb goes unchecked. The CDR3 region is CAISEPTGQGRRTGELFF.